This T cell receptor beta chain was recovered during a study of blood T cell repertoires in COVID-19. This clone has only one observation. Produced via immunoSEQ multiplex PCR; TCRdb's table is partial and in-frame only. The sample shows some 70,000 clones, roughly 84% of them seen only once. The sequence came from a man over 45 with active COVID-19. What was sequenced was peripheral blood.

The CDR3 loop is CASSYGGQGTEAFF. The DNA for the CDR3 is TGCGCCAGCAGCTATGGGGGACAGGGGACTGAAGCTTTCTTT. The rearrangement links TRBV5-1 to TRBJ1-1; 10 nucleotides match TRBD1. Germline-derived CDR1 and CDR2 are SGHRS and YFSETQ. The CDR3 spans 14 residues. V lost 3 bases to trimming and J lost 5 bases; unmatched junction nucleotides: 4.